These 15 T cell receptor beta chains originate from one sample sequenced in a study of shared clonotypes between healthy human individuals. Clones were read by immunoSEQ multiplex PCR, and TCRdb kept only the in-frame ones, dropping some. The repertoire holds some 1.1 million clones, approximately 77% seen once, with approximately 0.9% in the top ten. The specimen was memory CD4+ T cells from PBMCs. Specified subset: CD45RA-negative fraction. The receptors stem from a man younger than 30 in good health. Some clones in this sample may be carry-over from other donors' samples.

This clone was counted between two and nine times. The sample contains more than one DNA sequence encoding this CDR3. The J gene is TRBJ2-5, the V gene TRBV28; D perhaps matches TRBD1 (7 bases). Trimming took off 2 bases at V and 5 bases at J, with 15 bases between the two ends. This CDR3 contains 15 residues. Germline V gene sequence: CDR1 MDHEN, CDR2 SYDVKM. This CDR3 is CASSLGGQGGETQYF. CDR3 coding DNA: TGTGCCAGCAGTTTAGGGGGGCAGGGGGGCGAGACCCAGTACTTC.

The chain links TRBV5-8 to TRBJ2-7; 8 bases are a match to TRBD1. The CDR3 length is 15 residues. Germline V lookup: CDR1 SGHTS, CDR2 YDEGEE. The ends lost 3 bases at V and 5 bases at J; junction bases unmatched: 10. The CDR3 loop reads CASSSGQGRMNEQYF. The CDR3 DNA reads TGTGCCAGCAGCTCAGGACAGGGAAGAATGAACGAGCAGTACTTC.

This chain's CDR3 is CASSLIRVTSTDTQYF. CDR3 nucleotide sequence: TGTGCCAGCAGCTTGATCCGGGTTACTAGCACAGATACGCAGTATTTT. The rearrangement uses TRBV5-6 and TRBJ2-3; no definite D call. The length of the CDR3 is 16 residues. Per germline, CDR1 SGHDT and CDR2 YYEEEE. V was trimmed by 1 base and J by 0 bases, leaving 12 bases between them.

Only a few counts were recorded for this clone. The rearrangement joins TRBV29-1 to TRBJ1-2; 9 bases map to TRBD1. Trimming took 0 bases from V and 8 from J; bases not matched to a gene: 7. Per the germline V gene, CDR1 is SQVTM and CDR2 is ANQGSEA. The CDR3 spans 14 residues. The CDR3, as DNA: TGCAGCGTTGAAGACTTTGGGGGACAGGGCGGCTACACCTTC. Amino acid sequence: CSVEDFGGQGGYTF.

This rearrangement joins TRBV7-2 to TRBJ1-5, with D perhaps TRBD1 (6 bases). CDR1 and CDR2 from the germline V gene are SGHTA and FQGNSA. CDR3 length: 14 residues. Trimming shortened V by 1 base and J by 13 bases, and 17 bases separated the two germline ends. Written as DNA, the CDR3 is TGTGCCAGCAGCTTAGAGTCAGGGGAAGGTTCGCAGCATTTT. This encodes CASSLESGEGSQHF.

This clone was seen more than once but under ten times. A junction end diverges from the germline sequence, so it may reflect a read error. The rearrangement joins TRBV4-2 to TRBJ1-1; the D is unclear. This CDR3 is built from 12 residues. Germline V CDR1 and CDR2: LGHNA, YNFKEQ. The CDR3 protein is CASSEGPYEASF. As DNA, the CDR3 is TGTGCTAGCAGCGAAGGGCCATATGAAGCTTCCTTT.

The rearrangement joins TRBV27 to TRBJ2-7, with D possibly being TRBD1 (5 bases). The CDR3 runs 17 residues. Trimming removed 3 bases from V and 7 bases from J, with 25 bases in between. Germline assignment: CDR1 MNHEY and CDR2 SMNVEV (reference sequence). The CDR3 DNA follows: TGTGCCAGCAGTTTGGGGTTTGGGGCGACTTTTCCTTGGGAGCAGTACTTC. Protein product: CASSLGFGATFPWEQYF.

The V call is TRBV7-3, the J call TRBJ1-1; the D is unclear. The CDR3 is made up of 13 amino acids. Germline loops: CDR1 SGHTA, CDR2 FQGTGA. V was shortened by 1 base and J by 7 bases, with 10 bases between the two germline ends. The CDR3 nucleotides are TGTGCCAGCAGCTTAATGGCAGGATATGAAGCTTTCTTT. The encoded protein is CASSLMAGYEAFF.

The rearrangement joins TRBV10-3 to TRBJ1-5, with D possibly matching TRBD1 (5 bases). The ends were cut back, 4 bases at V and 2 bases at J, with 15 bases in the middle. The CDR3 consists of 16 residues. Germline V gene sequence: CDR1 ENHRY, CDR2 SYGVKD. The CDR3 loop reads CAISASGQGGNQPQHF. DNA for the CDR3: TGTGCCATCAGTGCATCAGGGCAGGGAGGCAATCAGCCCCAGCATTTT.

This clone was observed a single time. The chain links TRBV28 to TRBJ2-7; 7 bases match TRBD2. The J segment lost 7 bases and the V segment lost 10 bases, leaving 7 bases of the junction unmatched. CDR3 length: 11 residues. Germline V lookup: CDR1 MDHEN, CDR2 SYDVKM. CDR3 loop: CATAGVREQYF. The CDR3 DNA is TGTGCCACCGCGGGAGTGAGGGAGCAGTACTTC.

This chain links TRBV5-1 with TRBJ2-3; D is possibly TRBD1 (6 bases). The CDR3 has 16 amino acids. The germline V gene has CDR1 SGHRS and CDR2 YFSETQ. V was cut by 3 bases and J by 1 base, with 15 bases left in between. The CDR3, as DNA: TGCGCCAGCAGCTGGGTTGAGGCAGGGGGCACAGATACGCAGTATTTT. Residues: CASSWVEAGGTDTQYF. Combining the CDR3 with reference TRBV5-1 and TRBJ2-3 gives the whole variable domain KAGVTQTPRYLIKTRGQQVTLSCSPISGHRSVSWYQQTPGQGLQFLFEYFSETQRNKGNFPGRFSGRQFSNSRSEMNVSTLELGDSALYLCASSWVEAGGTDTQYFGPGTRLTVL.

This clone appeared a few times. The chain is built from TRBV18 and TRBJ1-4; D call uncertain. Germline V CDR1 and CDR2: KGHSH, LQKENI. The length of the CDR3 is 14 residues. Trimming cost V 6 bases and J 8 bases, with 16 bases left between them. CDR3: CASSSTNSGEKLFF. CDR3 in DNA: TGTGCCAGCTCTTCGACAAATAGTGGAGAAAAACTGTTTTTT.

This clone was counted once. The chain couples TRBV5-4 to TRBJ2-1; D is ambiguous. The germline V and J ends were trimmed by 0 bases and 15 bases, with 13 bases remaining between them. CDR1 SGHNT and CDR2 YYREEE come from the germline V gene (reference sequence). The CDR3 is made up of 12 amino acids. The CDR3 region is CASSLDLSKRFF. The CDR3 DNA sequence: TGTGCCAGCAGCTTGGATCTCAGTAAACGGTTCTTC.

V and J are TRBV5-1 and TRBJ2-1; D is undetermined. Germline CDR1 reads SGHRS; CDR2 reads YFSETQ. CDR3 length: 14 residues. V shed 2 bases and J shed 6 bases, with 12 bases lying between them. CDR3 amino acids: CASSFTTEFNEQFF. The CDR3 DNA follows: TGCGCCAGCAGCTTCACGACGGAGTTCAATGAGCAGTTCTTC.

Here the CDR3 reads CASSLMTSGSMNEQYF. CDR3 nucleotide sequence: TGTGCCAGCAGCTTGATGACTAGCGGGAGTATGAACGAGCAGTACTTC. This sequence joins TRBV5-6 and TRBJ2-7, with 12 bases that match TRBD2. This CDR3 contains 16 residues. Trimming cost V 1 base and J 5 bases; bases outside gene matches: 7. In germline, CDR1 is SGHDT, CDR2 YYEEEE.